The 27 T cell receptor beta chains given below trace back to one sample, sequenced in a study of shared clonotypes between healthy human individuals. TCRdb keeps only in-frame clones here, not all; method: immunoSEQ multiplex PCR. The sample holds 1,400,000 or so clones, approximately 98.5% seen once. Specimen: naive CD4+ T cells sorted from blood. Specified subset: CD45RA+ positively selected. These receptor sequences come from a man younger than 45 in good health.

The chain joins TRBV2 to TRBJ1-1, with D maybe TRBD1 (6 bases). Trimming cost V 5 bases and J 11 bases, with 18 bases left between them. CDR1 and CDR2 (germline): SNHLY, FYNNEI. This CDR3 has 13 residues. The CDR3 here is CASSILQGIWAFF. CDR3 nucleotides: TGTGCCAGCAGTATTCTCCAGGGGATTTGGGCTTTCTTT.

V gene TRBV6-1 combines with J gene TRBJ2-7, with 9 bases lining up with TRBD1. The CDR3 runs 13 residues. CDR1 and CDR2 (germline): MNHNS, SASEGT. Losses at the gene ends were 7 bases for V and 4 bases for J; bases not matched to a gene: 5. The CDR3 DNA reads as TGTGCCAGCACCGACAGGGGGTGGTACGAGCAGTACTTC. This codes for CASTDRGWYEQYF.

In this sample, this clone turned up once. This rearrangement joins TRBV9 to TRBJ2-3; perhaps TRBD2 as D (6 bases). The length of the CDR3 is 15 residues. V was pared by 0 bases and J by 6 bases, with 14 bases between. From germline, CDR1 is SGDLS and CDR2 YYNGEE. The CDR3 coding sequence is TGTGCCAGCAGCGTAGGGCGGGGCCGGGCTGATACGCAGTATTTT. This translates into CASSVGRGRADTQYF.

This CDR3 is CASSGGVSYEQYF. The CDR3 DNA reads as TGTGCCAGCAGCGGCGGGGTCTCCTACGAGCAGTACTTC. The chain has TRBV7-9 and TRBJ2-7; D is possibly TRBD2 (6 bases). The CDR3 loop spans 13 amino acids. V lost 5 bases and J 0 bases, leaving 8 bases between the germline ends. Per the germline V gene, CDR1 is SEHNR and CDR2 is FQNEAQ (reference sequence).

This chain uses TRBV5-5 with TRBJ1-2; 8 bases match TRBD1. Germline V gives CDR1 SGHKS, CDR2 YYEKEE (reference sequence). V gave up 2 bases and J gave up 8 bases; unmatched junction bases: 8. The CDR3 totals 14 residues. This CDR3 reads CASSFRTGLDGYTF. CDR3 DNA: TGTGCCAGCAGCTTCAGGACAGGGCTCGACGGCTACACCTTC.

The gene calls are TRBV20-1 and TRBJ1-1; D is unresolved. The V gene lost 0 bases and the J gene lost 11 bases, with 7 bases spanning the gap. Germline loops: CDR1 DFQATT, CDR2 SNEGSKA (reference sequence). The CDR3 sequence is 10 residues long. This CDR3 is CSARDDRAFF. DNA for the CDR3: TGCAGTGCTAGAGATGACCGGGCTTTCTTT.

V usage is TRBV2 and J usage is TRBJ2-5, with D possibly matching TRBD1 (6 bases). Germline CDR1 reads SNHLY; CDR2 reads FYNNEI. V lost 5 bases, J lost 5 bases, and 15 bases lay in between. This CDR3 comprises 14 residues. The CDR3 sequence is CASSLQGPEETQYF. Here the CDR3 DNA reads TGTGCCAGCAGTTTACAGGGACCCGAGGAGACCCAGTACTTC.

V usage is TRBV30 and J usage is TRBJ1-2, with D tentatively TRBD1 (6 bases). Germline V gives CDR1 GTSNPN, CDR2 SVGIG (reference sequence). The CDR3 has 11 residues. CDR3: CAISSGEGYTF. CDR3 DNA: TGTGCAATAAGTTCAGGGGAAGGCTACACCTTC.

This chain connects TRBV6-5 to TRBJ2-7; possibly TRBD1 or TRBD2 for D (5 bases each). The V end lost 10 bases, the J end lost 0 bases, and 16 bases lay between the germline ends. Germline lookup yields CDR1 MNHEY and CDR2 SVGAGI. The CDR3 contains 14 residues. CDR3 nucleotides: TGTGCCACGGTAGGGACCCTGGGCTCCTACGAGCAGTACTTC. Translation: CATVGTLGSYEQYF.

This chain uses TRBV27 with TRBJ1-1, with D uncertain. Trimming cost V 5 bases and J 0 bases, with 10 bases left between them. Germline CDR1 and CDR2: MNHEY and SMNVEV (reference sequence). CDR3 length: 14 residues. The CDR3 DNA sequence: TGTGCCAGCAGTCTCGGACTTATGAACACTGAAGCTTTCTTT. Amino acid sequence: CASSLGLMNTEAFF.

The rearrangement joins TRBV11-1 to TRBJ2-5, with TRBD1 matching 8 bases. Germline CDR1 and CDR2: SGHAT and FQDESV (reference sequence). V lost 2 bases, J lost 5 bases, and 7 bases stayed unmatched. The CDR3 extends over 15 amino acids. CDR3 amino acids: CASSLFRQGRETQYF. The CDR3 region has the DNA TGTGCCAGCAGCTTATTTCGACAGGGGCGGGAGACCCAGTACTTC.

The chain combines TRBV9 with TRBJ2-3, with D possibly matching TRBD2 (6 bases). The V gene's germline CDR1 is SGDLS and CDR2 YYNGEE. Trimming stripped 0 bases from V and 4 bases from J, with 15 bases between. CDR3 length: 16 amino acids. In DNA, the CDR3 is TGTGCCAGCAGCGTAGCTTCCGGGAGTCGGGCAGATACGCAGTATTTT. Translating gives CASSVASGSRADTQYF.

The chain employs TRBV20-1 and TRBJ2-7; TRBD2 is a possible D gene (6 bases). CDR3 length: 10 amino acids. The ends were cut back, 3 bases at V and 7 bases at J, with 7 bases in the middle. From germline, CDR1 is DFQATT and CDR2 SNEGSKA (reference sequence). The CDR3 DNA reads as TGCAGTGCTAGTGGGGGGGAGCAGTACTTC. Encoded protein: CSASGGEQYF.

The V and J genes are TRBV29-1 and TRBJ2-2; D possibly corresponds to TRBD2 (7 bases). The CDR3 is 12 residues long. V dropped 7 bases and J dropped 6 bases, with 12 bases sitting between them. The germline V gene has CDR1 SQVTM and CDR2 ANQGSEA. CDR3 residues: CSAGGASGELFF. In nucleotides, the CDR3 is TGCAGCGCTGGGGGGGCCTCCGGGGAGCTGTTTTTT.

CDR3 sequence: CASSSKGQTNTGELFF. The CDR3 region has the DNA TGCGCCAGCAGCTCAAAGGGACAGACCAACACCGGGGAGCTGTTTTTT. The V and J genes are TRBV5-1 and TRBJ2-2; 7 bases align to TRBD1. This CDR3 has 16 amino acids. Looked up from germline, CDR1 is SGHRS and CDR2 is YFSETQ. J lost 2 bases, V lost 3 bases, and 7 bases had no gene match.

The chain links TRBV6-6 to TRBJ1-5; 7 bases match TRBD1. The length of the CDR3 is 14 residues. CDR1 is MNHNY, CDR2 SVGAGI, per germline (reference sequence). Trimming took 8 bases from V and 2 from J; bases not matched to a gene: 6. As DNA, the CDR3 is TGTGCCAGCCGTGACAGGGAGGGCAATCAGCCCCAGCATTTT. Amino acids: CASRDREGNQPQHF.

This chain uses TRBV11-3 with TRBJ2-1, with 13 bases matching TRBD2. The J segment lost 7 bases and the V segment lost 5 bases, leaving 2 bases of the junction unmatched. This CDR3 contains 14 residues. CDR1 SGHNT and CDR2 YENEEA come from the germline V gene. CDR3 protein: CASSTGLAGNEQFF. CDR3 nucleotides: TGTGCCAGCAGCACGGGACTAGCGGGAAATGAGCAGTTCTTC.

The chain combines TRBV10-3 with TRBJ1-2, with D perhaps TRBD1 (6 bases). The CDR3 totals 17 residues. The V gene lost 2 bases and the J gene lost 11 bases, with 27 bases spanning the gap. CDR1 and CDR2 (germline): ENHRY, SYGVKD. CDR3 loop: CAISEAPAGVGGGRYTF. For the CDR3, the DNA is TGTGCCATCAGTGAGGCCCCGGCAGGGGTAGGTGGTGGTAGGTACACCTTC.

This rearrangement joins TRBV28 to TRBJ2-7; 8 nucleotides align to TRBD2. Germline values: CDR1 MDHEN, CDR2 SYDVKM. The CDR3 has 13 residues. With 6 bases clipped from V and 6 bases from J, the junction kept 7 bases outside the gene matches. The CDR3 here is CASRSGSRLEQYF. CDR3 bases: TGTGCCAGCAGGAGCGGGAGCCGACTCGAGCAGTACTTC.

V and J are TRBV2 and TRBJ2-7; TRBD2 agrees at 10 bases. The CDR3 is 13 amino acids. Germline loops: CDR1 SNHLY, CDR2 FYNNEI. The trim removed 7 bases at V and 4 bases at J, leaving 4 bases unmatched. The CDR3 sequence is CASTAGGPYEQYF. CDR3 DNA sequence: TGTGCCAGCACAGCGGGAGGGCCTTACGAGCAGTACTTC.

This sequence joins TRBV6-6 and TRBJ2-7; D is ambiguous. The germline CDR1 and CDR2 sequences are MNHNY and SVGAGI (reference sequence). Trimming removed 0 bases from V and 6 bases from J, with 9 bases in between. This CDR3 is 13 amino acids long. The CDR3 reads CASSYSPGSEQYF. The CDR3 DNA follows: TGTGCCAGCAGTTACTCTCCAGGCTCCGAGCAGTACTTC.

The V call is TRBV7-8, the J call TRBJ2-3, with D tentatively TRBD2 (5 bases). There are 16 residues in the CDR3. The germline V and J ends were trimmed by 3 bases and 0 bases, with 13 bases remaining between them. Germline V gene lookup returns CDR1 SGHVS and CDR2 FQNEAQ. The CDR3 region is CASSFRGFTSTDTQYF. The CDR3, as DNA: TGTGCCAGCAGCTTCCGGGGTTTTACTAGCACAGATACGCAGTATTTT.

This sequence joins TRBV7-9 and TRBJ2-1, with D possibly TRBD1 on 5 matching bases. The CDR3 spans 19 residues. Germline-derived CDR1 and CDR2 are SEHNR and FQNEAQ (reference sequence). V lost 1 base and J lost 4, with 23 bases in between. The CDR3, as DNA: TGTGCCAGCAGCTTAGGAGCAGGGATGGTTACGGTACTTTACAATGAGCAGTTCTTC. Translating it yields CASSLGAGMVTVLYNEQFF.

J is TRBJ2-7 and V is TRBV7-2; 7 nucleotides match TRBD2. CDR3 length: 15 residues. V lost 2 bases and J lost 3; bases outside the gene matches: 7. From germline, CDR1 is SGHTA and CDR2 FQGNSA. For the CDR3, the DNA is TGTGCCAGCAGCTTAACCAGCGGGAAAGGCTACGAGCAGTACTTC. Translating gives CASSLTSGKGYEQYF.

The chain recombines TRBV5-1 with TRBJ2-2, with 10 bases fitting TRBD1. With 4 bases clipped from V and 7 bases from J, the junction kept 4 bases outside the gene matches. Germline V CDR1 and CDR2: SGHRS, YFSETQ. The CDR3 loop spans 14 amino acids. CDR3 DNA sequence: TGCGCCAGCAGCGGCGGACAGGGGGTCGGGGAGCTGTTTTTT. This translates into CASSGGQGVGELFF.

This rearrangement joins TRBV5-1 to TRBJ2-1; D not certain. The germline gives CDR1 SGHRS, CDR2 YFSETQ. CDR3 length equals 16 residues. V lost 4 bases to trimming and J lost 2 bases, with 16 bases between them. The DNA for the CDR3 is TGCGCCAGCAGCCTATCCCTGGGTGGAACCTACAATGAGCAGTTCTTC. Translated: CASSLSLGGTYNEQFF.

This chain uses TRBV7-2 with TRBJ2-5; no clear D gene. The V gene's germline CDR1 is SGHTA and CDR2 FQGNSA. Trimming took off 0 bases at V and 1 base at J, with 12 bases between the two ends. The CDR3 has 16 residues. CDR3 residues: CASSLAVGQPQETQYF. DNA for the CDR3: TGTGCCAGCAGCTTAGCCGTCGGGCAGCCCCAAGAGACCCAGTACTTC.